The rows below give T cell receptor beta chains drawn from one sample of a study of cytomegalovirus exposure and HLA in healthy donors. Sequenced by immunoSEQ multiplex PCR; TCRdb stores in-frame clones only, minus some. The table lists about 170,000 clones, approximately 79% of them singletons. Sequenced sample: PBMCs. These receptors originate from a middle-aged man in good health and CMV-seropositive. Each CDR3 is given with its conserved first and last residue.

TRBJ2-3 TRBV30 CAWSVRRYADTQYF
TRBJ2-2 TRBV7-2 CASSLSTGELFF
TRBJ1-5 TRBV18 CASSPTGSSNQPQHF
TRBJ2-2 TRBV7-9 CASSARDRENTGELFF
TRBJ2-7 TRBV4-1 CASSQVAYEQYF
TRBJ1-4 TRBV7-2 CASSPGQGATNEKLFF
TRBJ1-2 TRBV18 CASSPRLAGIGRYGYTF
TRBJ1-2 TRBV6-5 CASSYAPRGGAYGYTF
TRBJ1-6 TRBV6-6 CASRADLGNSPLHF
TRBJ2-7 TRBV19 CASSIRDSYEQYF
TRBJ2-5 TRBV5-1 CASSQFGHHQETQYF
TRBJ2-7 TRBV9 CASSVGRGARGHEQYF
TRBJ1-6 TRBV9 CASSVWQARSPLHF
TRBJ1-6 TRBV5-8 CASNLYSGVSPLHF
TRBJ2-7 TRBV9 CASSPNHHRAKDPYEQYF
TRBJ2-7 TRBV5-1 CASSLGASGGAYEQYF
TRBJ1-6 TRBV19 CASTEGSSYNSPLHF
TRBJ1-5 TRBV21-1 CASSKTNDQPQHF
TRBJ2-7 TRBV30 CAWSQLAGGYEQYF
TRBJ1-5 TRBV4-1 CASSLYGPSEGPQHF
TRBJ1-3 TRBV18 CASSIDTYGNTIYF
TRBJ1-2 TRBV2 CASSEESYRGGYTF
TRBJ2-5 TRBV7-6 CASSSLETQYF
TRBJ1-2 TRBV7-8 CASSPLGGNYGYTF
TRBJ1-4 TRBV5-1 CASSSRTGLNEKLFF
TRBJ2-5 TRBV5-1 CASSTGLNGQETQYF
TRBJ2-3 TRBV10-3 CAIRGTERGPADTQYF
TRBJ1-3 TRBV7-9 CASSLGTARNTIYF
TRBJ2-7 TRBV4-2 CASRKSSRGYEQYF
TRBJ1-2 TRBV5-1 CASSLVRDRALPAAGYTF
TRBJ2-7 TRBV5-6 CASSQGQGFGSYEQYF
TRBJ1-2 TRBV7-2 CASSRTGDLYGYTF
TRBJ1-2 TRBV5-4 CASSFERRESGYTF
TRBJ1-2 TRBV29-1 CSVFYRAGYTF
TRBJ2-3 TRBV27 CASSLSWTPSTDTQYF
TRBJ2-1 TRBV6-5 CASSFPGQGDNEQFF
TRBJ2-1 TRBV7-9 CASSYVAGGSEQFF
TRBJ1-4 TRBV7-2 CASSRDRGNEKLFF
TRBJ1-4 TRBV14 CASSQETGANEKLFF
TRBJ2-3 TRBV2 CASTAGASTDTQYF
TRBJ1-2 TRBV11-1 CASSAFEGGRESYGYTF
TRBJ2-7 TRBV6-6 CASSYLSTYEQYF
TRBJ2-1 TRBV5-1 CASSLAGSVSYNEQFF
TRBJ1-6 TRBV10-3 CAISDDGRSGPAGSPLHF
TRBJ2-3 TRBV5-1 CASSPGQEGTQYF
TRBJ2-5 TRBV7-2 CASSLSRFQETQYF
TRBJ1-2 TRBV4-2 CASSQESGQFNRGGYTF
TRBJ1-1 TRBV7-9 CASSLGEGDTEAFF
TRBJ2-7 TRBV7-8 CASSPGTWLDEQYF
TRBJ2-5 TRBV9 CASSVDSWETQYF
TRBJ1-6 TRBV14 CASSQPTGPPHYNSPLHF
TRBJ2-7 TRBV18 CASSPRTGGEQYF
TRBJ1-6 TRBV5-4 CASSLDRGGSPLHF
TRBJ1-2 TRBV5-4 CASSQTANYGYTF
TRBJ2-5 TRBV7-8 CASSSSPSASGGKETQYF